These 6 T cell receptor beta chains originate from one sample sequenced in a study of control samples from healthy donors and cancer patients. TCRdb's copy holds only in-frame clones and misses some; the assay was immunoSEQ multiplex PCR. The data contain fewer than 200,000 clones, around nine tenths of them singletons. Sequenced: blood. Receptors were obtained from a young man in good health.

This rearrangement joins TRBV6-5 to TRBJ2-7; no clear D gene. The V end lost 2 bases, the J end lost 2 bases, and 10 bases lay between the germline ends. There are 14 residues in the CDR3. Germline loops: CDR1 MNHEY, CDR2 SVGAGI. CDR3 coding DNA: TGTGCCAGCAGTTACATTGGACCCGCCTACGAGCAGTACTTC. Protein sequence: CASSYIGPAYEQYF.

This chain links TRBV19 with TRBJ2-1; TRBD1 matches at 10 bases. J was trimmed by 3 bases and V by 3 bases; bases with no gene match: 2. The CDR3 runs 15 residues. Germline CDR1 and CDR2: LNHDA and SQIVND (reference sequence). CDR3: CASSIGDRGYNEQFF. For the CDR3, the DNA is TGTGCCAGTAGTATTGGGGACAGGGGCTACAATGAGCAGTTCTTC.

The chain has TRBV6-2 or TRBV6-3 and TRBJ2-1, with 8 bases that match TRBD2. CDR1 is MNHEY, CDR2 SVGEGT, per germline. V lost 3 bases and J lost 3; bases outside the gene matches: 4. The CDR3 extends over 15 amino acids. CDR3 sequence: CASSYGAGDYNEQFF. The CDR3 DNA is TGTGCCAGCAGTTATGGAGCGGGAGACTACAATGAGCAGTTCTTC.

In its sample, this clone was seen once. The V and J genes are TRBV19 and TRBJ2-3, with D tentatively TRBD2 (5 bases). Trimming pared 7 bases from V and 0 bases from J, leaving 14 bases between. The CDR3 extends over 15 amino acids. From germline, CDR1 is LNHDA and CDR2 SQIVND (reference sequence). The CDR3 nucleotides read TGTGCCAGTATACCAGGCGGGCCAAGCACAGATACGCAGTATTTT. It yields the protein CASIPGGPSTDTQYF.

This sequence joins TRBV19 and TRBJ2-4, with D perhaps TRBD1 or TRBD2 (5 bases each). V lost 1 base and J 10 bases, leaving 14 bases between the germline ends. CDR1 is LNHDA, CDR2 SQIVND, per germline (reference sequence). The CDR3 sequence is 14 residues long. CDR3 in amino acids: CASSIGDPLNIQYF. The CDR3 region has the DNA TGTGCCAGTAGTATAGGGGACCCTCTGAATATTCAGTACTTC.

On this clone itself: Relative to the germline gene, one junction end is altered; a read error may explain this. This rearrangement joins TRBV3-1 (or the pseudogene TRBV3-2) to TRBJ2-1; TRBD2 aligns across 7 bases. This CDR3 spans 16 amino acids. Germline V gives CDR1 LGHDT, CDR2 YNNKEL (reference sequence). Written as DNA, the CDR3 is TGTGCCAGCAGCCAAGATTCGTCTAGCGGATACAATGGGCAGTTCTTC. Translating it yields CASSQDSSSGYNGQFF.